This T cell receptor (beta chain) was sequenced for a study of blood T cell repertoires in COVID-19. Study-wide context: Samples taken during acute and convalescent COVID-19 were collected in the United States, Italy and Spain.

The CDR3 is 14 amino acids. Trimming cost V 0 bases and J 7 bases; bases outside gene matches: 6. Germline lookup yields CDR1 SGHRS and CDR2 YFSETQ. Patients of the Seattle cohort, enrolled during active infection, were followed longitudinally. TCRdb keeps only in-frame clones here, not all; method: immunoSEQ multiplex PCR. The repertoire holds some 200,000 clones, with 80% to 90% as singletons. The specimen was peripheral blood. V is TRBV5-1 and J is TRBJ2-5; TRBD2 matches 7 bases. The TCR originated in a woman in her 70s with COVID-19, enrolled during active disease. In DNA form, the CDR3 reads TGCGCCAGCAGCTTGGATAGGTCGGGGGGGACCCAGTACTTC. As protein: CASSLDRSGGTQYF.